These T cell receptor beta chains were read from a single sample in a study of cytomegalovirus exposure and HLA in healthy donors. Assay used: immunoSEQ multiplex PCR; TCRdb lists only in-frame clones, some missing. The sample includes 150,000 to 160,000 clones, under 80% of them seen just once. The specimen was PBMCs. The receptors derive from a young man in good health and CMV-seronegative. CDR3s include the opening cysteine and the closing phenylalanine or tryptophan. The order of the fields is J gene, V gene, D gene, clone size, CDR3 DNA, CDR3 protein. The D gene is left open where the match is weak. The listing skips clone size in some rows; elsewhere it reads once, few, many or a size class.

j_gene: TRBJ2-2; v_gene: TRBV9; d_gene: NA; abundance: NA; CDR3nt: TGTGCCAGCAGCGTCGGGGGATCAGTCGGTGGGGAGCTGTTTTTT; CDR3aa: CASSVGGSVGGELFF
j_gene: TRBJ2-3; v_gene: TRBV6-1; d_gene: TRBD2; abundance: NA; CDR3nt: TGTGCCAGTCCGACTAGCGGGGGGGCACCAGATACGCAGTATTTT; CDR3aa: CASPTSGGAPDTQYF
j_gene: TRBJ2-7; v_gene: TRBV25-1; d_gene: NA; abundance: NA; CDR3nt: TGTGCCAGCAGTGAACTTGGTCAGGGCTACGAGCAGTACTTC; CDR3aa: CASSELGQGYEQYF
j_gene: TRBJ1-5; v_gene: TRBV4-3; d_gene: TRBD1; abundance: few; CDR3nt: TGCGCCAGCAGCCGCGACAGGGGGCCGGGGCAGCCCCAGCATTTT; CDR3aa: CASSRDRGPGQPQHF
j_gene: TRBJ2-3; v_gene: TRBV18; d_gene: TRBD2; abundance: few; CDR3nt: TGTGCCAGCTCAGCTAGCGGGGCTAGCACAGATACGCAGTATTTT; CDR3aa: CASSASGASTDTQYF
j_gene: TRBJ2-1; v_gene: TRBV29-1; d_gene: NA; abundance: NA; CDR3nt: TGCAGCGTTTCTGACTCGAACCGTAAGCAGTTCTTC; CDR3aa: CSVSDSNRKQFF
j_gene: TRBJ2-5; v_gene: TRBV28; d_gene: NA; abundance: NA; CDR3nt: TGTGCCAGCAGCCGGACTCCCGAGGACGAGACCCAGTACTTC; CDR3aa: CASSRTPEDETQYF
j_gene: TRBJ2-7; v_gene: TRBV19; d_gene: TRBD1; abundance: NA; CDR3nt: TGTGCCAGTAGTCCCGGGACAGGGGTTATCTACGAGCAGTACTTC; CDR3aa: CASSPGTGVIYEQYF
j_gene: TRBJ1-4; v_gene: TRBV29-1; d_gene: TRBD1; abundance: once; CDR3nt: TGCAGCGTCCTGGGACAGGATGAAAAACTGTTTTTT; CDR3aa: CSVLGQDEKLFF
j_gene: TRBJ2-1; v_gene: TRBV27; d_gene: NA; abundance: NA; CDR3nt: TGTGCCAGCAGTTCCCCCTCGAGCTCCTACAATGAGCAGTTCTTC; CDR3aa: CASSSPSSSYNEQFF
j_gene: TRBJ1-3; v_gene: TRBV18; d_gene: TRBD1; abundance: NA; CDR3nt: TGTGCCAGCTCATCGGGACAGGGGAGCTCTGGAAACACCATATATTTT; CDR3aa: CASSSGQGSSGNTIYF
j_gene: TRBJ2-5; v_gene: TRBV6-6; d_gene: TRBD2; abundance: few; CDR3nt: TGTGCCAGCAGTTACATTAGCGGGGGGCGGGAGACCCAGTACTTC; CDR3aa: CASSYISGGRETQYF
j_gene: TRBJ2-1; v_gene: TRBV10-3; d_gene: TRBD1; abundance: NA; CDR3nt: TGTGCCATCTGGTCCGGGACAGGGGGAGGTGAGCAGTTCTTC; CDR3aa: CAIWSGTGGGEQFF
j_gene: TRBJ2-7; v_gene: TRBV28; d_gene: TRBD1; abundance: NA; CDR3nt: TGTGCCAGCAGCCTAGGGACAGGGAGGGCCTACGAGCAGTACTTC; CDR3aa: CASSLGTGRAYEQYF
j_gene: TRBJ2-5; v_gene: TRBV6-5; d_gene: NA; abundance: few; CDR3nt: TGTGCCAGCAGTTACTCAGGGGGAGAGACCCAGTACTTC; CDR3aa: CASSYSGGETQYF
j_gene: TRBJ1-1; v_gene: TRBV4-1; d_gene: NA; abundance: NA; CDR3nt: TGCGCCAGCAGCCAAGCCGGAGGGATCACTGAAGCTTTCTTT; CDR3aa: CASSQAGGITEAFF
j_gene: TRBJ1-6; v_gene: TRBV6-1; d_gene: NA; abundance: NA; CDR3nt: TGTGCCAGCAGTGAAGCGCTTCGGGGATCACCCCTCCACTTT; CDR3aa: CASSEALRGSPLHF
j_gene: TRBJ2-2; v_gene: TRBV6-6; d_gene: NA; abundance: NA; CDR3nt: TGTGCCAGCAGAAAAGACAGTAACACCGGGGAGCTGTTTTTT; CDR3aa: CASRKDSNTGELFF
j_gene: TRBJ1-5; v_gene: TRBV6-1; d_gene: TRBD1; abundance: few; CDR3nt: TGTGCCAGCAGTGAATGGACAGGGCATCAGCCCCAGCATTTT; CDR3aa: CASSEWTGHQPQHF
j_gene: TRBJ2-5; v_gene: TRBV7-9; d_gene: NA; abundance: NA; CDR3nt: TGTGCCAGCAGCTTAGGGGGCCCAGAGACCCAGTACTTC; CDR3aa: CASSLGGPETQYF
j_gene: TRBJ2-1; v_gene: TRBV6-1; d_gene: NA; abundance: NA; CDR3nt: TGTGCCAGCCCAAGGGGGAACGTTAATGAGCAGTTCTTC; CDR3aa: CASPRGNVNEQFF
j_gene: TRBJ2-3; v_gene: TRBV11-3; d_gene: NA; abundance: few; CDR3nt: TGTGCCAGCAGCTTAGGGCAGGAAGACACAGATACGCAGTATTTT; CDR3aa: CASSLGQEDTDTQYF